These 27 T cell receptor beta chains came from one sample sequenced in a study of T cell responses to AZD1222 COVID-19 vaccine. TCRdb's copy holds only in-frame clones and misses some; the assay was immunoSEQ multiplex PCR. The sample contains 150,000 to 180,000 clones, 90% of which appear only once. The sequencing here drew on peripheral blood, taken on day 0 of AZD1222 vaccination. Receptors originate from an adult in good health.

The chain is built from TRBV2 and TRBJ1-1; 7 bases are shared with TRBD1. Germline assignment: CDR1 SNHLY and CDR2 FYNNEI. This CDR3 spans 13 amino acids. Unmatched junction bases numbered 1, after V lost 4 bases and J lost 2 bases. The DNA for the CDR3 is TGTGCCAGCAGTGGACAGGGAAACACTGAAGCTTTCTTT. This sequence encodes CASSGQGNTEAFF.

The CDR3 DNA sequence: TGTGCCAGCAGCCTCCGGGGTGCCTACGAGCAGTACTTC. Amino acids: CASSLRGAYEQYF. The gene calls are TRBV14 and TRBJ2-7; a weak D match, TRBD2 (5 bases). Deletions cut 4 bases from V and 2 bases from J, with 9 bases between. The length of the CDR3 is 13 residues. Germline V gives CDR1 SGHDN, CDR2 FVKESK.

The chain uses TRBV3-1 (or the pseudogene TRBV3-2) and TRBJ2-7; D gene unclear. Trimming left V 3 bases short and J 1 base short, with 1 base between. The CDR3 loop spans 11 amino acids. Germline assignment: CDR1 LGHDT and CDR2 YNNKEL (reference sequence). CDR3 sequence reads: CASSQSYEQYF. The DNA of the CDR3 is TGTGCCAGCAGCCAGTCCTACGAGCAGTACTTC.

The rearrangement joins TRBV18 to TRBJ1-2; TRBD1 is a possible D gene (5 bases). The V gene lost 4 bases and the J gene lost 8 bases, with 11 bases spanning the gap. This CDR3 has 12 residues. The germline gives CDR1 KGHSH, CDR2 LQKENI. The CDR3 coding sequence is TGTGCCAGCTCACTTATGGAGGGGGGCTACACCTTC. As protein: CASSLMEGGYTF. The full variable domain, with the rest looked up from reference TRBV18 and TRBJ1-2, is NAGVMQNPRHLVRRRGQEARLRCSPMKGHSHVYWYRQLPEEGLKFMVYLQKENIIDESGMPKERFSAEFPKEGPSILRIQQVVRGDSAAYFCASSLMEGGYTFGSGTRLTVV.

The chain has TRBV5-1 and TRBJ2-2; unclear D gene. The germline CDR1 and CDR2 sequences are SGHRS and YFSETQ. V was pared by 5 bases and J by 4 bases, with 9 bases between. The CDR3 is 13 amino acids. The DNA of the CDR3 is TGCGCCAGCAGGCCAGACCCCACCGGGGAGCTGTTTTTT. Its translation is CASRPDPTGELFF.

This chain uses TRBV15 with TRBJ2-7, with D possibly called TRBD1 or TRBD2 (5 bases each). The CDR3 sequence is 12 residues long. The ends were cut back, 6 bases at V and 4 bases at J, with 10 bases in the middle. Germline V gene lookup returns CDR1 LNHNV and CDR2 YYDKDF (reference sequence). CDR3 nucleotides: TGTGCCACCAGTCAGGGAGTGTACGAGCAGTACTTC. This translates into CATSQGVYEQYF.

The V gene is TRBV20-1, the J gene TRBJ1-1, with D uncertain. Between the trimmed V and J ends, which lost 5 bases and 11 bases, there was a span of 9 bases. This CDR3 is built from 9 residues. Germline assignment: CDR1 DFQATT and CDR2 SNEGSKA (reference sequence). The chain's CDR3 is CSAPPAAFF. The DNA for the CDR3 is TGCAGTGCTCCCCCCGCGGCTTTCTTT.

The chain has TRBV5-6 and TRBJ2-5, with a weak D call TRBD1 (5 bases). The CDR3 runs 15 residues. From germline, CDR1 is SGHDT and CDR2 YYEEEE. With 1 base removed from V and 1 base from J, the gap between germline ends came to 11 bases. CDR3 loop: CASSLLGRGQETQYF. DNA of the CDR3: TGTGCCAGCAGCTTGTTAGGTAGGGGCCAAGAGACCCAGTACTTC.

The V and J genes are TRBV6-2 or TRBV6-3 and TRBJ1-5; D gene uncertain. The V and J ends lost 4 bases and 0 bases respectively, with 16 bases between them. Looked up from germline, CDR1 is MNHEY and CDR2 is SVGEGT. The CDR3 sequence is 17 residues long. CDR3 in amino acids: CASSSPVGDYSNQPQHF. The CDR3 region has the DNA TGTGCCAGCAGTTCTCCAGTCGGGGATTATAGCAATCAGCCCCAGCATTTT.

Here the CDR3 DNA reads TGCGCCAGCAGCTTGGCCGACGGGGTGGCCTATGGCTACACCTTC. Residues: CASSLADGVAYGYTF. The chain links TRBV5-1 to TRBJ1-2, with D unresolved. This CDR3 has 15 residues. The V and J ends lost 0 bases and 4 bases respectively, with 13 bases between them. Germline CDR1 SGHRS, CDR2 YFSETQ.

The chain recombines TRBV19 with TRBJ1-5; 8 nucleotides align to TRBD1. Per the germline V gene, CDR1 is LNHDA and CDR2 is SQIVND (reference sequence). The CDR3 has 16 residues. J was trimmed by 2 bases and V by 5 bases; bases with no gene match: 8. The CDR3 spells CASSSGQQGGNQPQHF. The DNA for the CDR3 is TGTGCCAGTAGTTCGGGACAACAGGGGGGCAATCAGCCCCAGCATTTT.

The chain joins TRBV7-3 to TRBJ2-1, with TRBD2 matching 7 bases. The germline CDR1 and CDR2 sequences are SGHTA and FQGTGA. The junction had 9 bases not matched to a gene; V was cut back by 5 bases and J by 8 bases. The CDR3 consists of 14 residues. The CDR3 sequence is CASSPLRENHEQFF. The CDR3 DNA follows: TGTGCCAGCAGCCCACTGCGGGAGAACCATGAGCAGTTCTTC.

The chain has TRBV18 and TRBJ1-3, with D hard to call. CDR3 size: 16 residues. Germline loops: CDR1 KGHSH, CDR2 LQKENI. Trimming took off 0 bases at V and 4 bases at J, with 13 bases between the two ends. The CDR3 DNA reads TGTGCCAGCTCACCACCAACATCGCTGGGAGGAAACACCATATATTTT. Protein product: CASSPPTSLGGNTIYF.

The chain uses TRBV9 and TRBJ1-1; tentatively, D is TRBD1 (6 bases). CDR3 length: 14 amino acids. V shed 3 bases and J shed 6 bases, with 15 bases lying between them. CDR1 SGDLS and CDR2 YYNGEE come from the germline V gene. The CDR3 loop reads CASSAGRGDAEAFF. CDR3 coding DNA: TGTGCCAGCAGCGCGGGTAGGGGGGACGCTGAAGCTTTCTTT.

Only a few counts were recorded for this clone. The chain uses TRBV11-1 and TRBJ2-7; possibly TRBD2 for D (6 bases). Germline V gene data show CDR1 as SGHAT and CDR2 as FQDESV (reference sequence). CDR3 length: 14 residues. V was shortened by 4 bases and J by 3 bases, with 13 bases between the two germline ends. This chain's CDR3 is CASSSWRASYEQYF. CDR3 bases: TGTGCCAGCAGCTCCTGGAGGGCCAGCTACGAGCAGTACTTC.

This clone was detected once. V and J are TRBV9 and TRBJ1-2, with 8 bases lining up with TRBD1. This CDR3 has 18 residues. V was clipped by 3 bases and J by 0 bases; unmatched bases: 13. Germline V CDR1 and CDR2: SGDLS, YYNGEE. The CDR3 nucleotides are TGTGCCAGCAGCGCGGGGACAGGTTCGGTTTTTGCTAACTATGGCTACACCTTC. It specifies CASSAGTGSVFANYGYTF.

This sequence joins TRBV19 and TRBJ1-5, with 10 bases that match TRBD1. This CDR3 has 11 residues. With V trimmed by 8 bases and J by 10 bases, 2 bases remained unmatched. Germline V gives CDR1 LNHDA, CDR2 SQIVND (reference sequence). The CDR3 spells CASGTGAPQHF. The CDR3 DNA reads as TGTGCCAGTGGGACAGGGGCACCCCAGCATTTT. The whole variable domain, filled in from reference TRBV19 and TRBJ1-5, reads DGGITQSPKYLFRKEGQNVTLSCEQNLNHDAMYWYRQDPGQGLRLIYYSQIVNDFQKGDIAEGYSVSREKKESFPLTVTSAQKNPTAFYLCASGTGAPQHFGDGTRLSIL.

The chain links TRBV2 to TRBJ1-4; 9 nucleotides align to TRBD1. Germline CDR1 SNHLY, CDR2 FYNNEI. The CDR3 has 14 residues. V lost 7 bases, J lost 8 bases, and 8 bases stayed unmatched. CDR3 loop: CASTGGQGLEKLFF. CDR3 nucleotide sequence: TGTGCCAGCACGGGGGGACAGGGCCTAGAAAAACTGTTTTTT. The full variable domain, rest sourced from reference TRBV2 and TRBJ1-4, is EPEVTQTPSHQVTQMGQEVILRCVPISNHLYFYWYRQILGQKVEFLVSFYNNEISEKSEIFDDQFSVERPDGSNFTLKIRSTKLEDSAMYFCASTGGQGLEKLFFGSGTQLSVL.

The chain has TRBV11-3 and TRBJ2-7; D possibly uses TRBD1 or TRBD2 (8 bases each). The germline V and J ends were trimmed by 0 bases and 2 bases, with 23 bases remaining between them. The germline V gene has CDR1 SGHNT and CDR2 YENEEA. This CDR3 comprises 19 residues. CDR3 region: CASSLDKGQEAGAPYEQYF. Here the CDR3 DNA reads TGTGCCAGCAGCTTAGATAAGGGACAGGAAGCGGGAGCTCCCTACGAGCAGTACTTC.

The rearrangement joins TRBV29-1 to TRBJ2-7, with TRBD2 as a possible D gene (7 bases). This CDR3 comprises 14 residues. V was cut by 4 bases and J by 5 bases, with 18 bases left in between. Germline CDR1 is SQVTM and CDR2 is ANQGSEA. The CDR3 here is CSVVGAGEGDEQYF. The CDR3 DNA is TGCAGCGTTGTCGGCGCAGGGGAGGGCGACGAGCAGTACTTC.

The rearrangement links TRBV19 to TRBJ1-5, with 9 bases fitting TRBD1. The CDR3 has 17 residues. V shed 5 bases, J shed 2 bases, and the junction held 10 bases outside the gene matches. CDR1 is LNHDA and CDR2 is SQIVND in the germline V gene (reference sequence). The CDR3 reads CASSADRGWGGNQPQHF. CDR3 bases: TGTGCCAGTAGTGCGGACAGGGGTTGGGGAGGCAATCAGCCCCAGCATTTT.

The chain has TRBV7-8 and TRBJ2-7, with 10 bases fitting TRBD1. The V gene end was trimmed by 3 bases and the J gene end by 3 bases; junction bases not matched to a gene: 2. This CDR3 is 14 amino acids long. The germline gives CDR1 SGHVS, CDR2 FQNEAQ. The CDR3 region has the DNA TGTGCCAGCAGCTTCGGACAGGGGGGCTACGAGCAGTACTTC. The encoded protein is CASSFGQGGYEQYF.

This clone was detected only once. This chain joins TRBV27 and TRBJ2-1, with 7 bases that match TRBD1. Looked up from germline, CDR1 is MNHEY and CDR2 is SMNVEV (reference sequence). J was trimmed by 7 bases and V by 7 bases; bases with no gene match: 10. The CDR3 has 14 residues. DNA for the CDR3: TGTGCCAGCAAACTGGACAGGATTGAGAATGAGCAGTTCTTC. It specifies CASKLDRIENEQFF.

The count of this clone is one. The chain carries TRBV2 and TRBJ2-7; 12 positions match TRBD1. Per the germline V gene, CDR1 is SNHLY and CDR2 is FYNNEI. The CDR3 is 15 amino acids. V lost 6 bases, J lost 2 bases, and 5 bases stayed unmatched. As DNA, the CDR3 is TGTGCCAGCAGGGCGGGACAGGGGGCCCCCTACGAGCAGTACTTC. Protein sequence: CASRAGQGAPYEQYF.

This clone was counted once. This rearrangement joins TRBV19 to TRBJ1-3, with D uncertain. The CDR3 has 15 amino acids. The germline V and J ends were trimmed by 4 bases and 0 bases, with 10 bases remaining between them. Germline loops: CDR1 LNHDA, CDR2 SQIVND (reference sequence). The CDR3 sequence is CASSNLGSSGNTIYF. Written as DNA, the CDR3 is TGTGCCAGTAGTAATCTCGGGAGCTCTGGAAACACCATATATTTT. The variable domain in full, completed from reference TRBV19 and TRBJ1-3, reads DGGITQSPKYLFRKEGQNVTLSCEQNLNHDAMYWYRQDPGQGLRLIYYSQIVNDFQKGDIAEGYSVSREKKESFPLTVTSAQKNPTAFYLCASSNLGSSGNTIYFGEGSWLTVV.

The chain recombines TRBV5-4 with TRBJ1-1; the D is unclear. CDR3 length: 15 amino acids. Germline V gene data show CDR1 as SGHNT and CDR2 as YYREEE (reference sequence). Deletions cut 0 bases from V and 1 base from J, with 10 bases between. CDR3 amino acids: CASSLGPHRNTEAFF. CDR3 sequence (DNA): TGTGCCAGCAGCTTGGGTCCACATAGGAACACTGAAGCTTTCTTT. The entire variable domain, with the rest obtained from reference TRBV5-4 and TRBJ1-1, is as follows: ETGVTQSPTHLIKTRGQQVTLRCSSQSGHNTVSWYQQALGQGPQFIFQYYREEENGRGNFPPRFSGLQFPNYSSELNVNALELDDSALYLCASSLGPHRNTEAFFGQGTRLTVV.

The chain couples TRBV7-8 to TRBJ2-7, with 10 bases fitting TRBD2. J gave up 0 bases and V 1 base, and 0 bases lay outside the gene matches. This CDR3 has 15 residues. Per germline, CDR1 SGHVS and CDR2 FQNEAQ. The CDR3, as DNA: TGTGCCAGCAGCTTAGGGACTAGCGGCTCCTACGAGCAGTACTTC. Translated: CASSLGTSGSYEQYF. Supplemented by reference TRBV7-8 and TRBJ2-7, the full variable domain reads GAGVSQSPRYKVAKRGQDVALRCDPISGHVSLFWYQQALGQGPEFLTYFQNEAQLDKSGLPSDRFFAERPEGSVSTLKIQRTQQEDSAVYLCASSLGTSGSYEQYFGPGTRLTVT.